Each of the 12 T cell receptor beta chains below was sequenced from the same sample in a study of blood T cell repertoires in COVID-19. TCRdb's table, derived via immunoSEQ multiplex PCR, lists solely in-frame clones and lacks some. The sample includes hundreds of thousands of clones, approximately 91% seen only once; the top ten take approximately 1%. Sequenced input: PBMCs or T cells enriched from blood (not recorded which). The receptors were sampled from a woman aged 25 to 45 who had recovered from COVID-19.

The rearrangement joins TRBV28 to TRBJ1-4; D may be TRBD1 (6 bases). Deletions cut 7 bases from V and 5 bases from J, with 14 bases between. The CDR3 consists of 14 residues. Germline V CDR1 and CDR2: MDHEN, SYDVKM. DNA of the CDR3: TGTGCCAGCACCTCAAGGGGGAAAAATGAAAAACTGTTTTTT. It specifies CASTSRGKNEKLFF. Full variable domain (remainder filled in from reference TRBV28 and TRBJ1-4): DVKVTQSSRYLVKRTGEKVFLECVQDMDHENMFWYRQDPGLGLRLIYFSYDVKMKEKGDIPEGYSVSREKKERFSLILESASTNQTSMYLCASTSRGKNEKLFFGSGTQLSVL.

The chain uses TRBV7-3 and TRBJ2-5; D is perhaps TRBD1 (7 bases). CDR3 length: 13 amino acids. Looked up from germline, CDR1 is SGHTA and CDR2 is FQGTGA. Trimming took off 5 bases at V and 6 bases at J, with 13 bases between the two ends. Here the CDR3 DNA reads TGTGCCAGCAGCCTAGGGGGCGGGAAGACCCAGTACTTC. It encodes CASSLGGGKTQYF. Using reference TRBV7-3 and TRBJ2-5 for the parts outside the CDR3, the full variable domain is GAGVSQTPSNKVTEKGKYVELRCDPISGHTALYWYRQSLGQGPEFLIYFQGTGAADDSGLPNDRFFAVRPEGSVSTLKIQRTERGDSAVYLCASSLGGGKTQYFGPGTRLLVL.

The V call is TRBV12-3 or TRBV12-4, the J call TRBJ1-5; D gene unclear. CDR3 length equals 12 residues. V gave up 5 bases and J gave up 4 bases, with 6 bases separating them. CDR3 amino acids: CASSIGNQPQHF. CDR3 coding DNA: TGTGCCAGCAGTATCGGGAATCAGCCCCAGCATTTT.

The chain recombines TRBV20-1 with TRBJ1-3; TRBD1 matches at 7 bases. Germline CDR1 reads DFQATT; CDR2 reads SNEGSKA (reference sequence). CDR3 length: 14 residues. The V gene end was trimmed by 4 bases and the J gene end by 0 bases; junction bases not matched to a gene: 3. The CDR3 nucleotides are TGCAGTGCTACTGACAGGGACTCTGGAAACACCATATATTTT. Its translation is CSATDRDSGNTIYF.

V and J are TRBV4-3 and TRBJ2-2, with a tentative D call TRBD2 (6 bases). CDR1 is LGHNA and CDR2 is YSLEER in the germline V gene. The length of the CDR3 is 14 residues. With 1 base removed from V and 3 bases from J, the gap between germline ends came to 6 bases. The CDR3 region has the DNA TGCGCCAGCAGCCAAGGCGGGGACACCGGGGAGCTGTTTTTT. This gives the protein CASSQGGDTGELFF.

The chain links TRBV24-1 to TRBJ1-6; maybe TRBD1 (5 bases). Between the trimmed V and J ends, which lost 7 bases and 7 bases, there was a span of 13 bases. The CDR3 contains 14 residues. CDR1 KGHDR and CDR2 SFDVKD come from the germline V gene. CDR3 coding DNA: TGTGCCACCAGCCCGGGACTCCCCAATTCACCCCTCCACTTT. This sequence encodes CATSPGLPNSPLHF.

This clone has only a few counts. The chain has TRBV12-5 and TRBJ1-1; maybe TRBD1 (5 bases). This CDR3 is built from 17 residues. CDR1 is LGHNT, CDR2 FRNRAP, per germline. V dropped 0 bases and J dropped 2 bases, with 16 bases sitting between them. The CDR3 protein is CASGLVQPEGVNTEAFF. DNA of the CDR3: TGTGCTAGTGGTTTGGTACAGCCGGAAGGGGTAAACACTGAAGCTTTCTTT.

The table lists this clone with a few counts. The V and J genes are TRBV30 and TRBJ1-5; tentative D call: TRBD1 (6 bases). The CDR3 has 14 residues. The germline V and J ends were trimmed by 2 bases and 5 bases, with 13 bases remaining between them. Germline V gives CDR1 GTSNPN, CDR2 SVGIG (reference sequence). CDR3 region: CAWSYGGVDQPQHF. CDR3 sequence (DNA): TGTGCCTGGAGTTATGGGGGCGTGGATCAGCCCCAGCATTTT. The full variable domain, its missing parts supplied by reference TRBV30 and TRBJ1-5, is SQTIHQWPATLVQPVGSPLSLECTVEGTSNPNLYWYRQAAGRGLQLLFYSVGIGQISSEVPQNLSASRPQDRQFILSSKKLLLSDSGFYLCAWSYGGVDQPQHFGDGTRLSIL.

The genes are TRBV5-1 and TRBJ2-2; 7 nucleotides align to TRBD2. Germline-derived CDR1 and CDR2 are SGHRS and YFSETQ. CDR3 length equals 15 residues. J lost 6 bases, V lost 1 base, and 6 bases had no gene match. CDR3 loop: CASSLLSLAAGELFF. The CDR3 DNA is TGCGCCAGCAGCTTGCTCTCGCTAGCGGCCGGGGAGCTGTTTTTT.

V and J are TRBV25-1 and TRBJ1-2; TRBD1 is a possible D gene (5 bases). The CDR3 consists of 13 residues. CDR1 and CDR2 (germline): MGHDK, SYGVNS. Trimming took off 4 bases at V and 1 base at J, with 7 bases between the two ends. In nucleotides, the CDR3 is TGTGCCAGCAGTGCACAGGATAACTATGGCTACACCTTC. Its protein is CASSAQDNYGYTF.

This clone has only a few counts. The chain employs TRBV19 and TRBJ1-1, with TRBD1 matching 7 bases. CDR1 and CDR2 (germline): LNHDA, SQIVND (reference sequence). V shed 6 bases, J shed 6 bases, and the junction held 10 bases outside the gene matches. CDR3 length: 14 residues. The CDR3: CASRDRQGVPEAFF. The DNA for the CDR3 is TGTGCCAGTAGGGACAGACAGGGAGTTCCTGAAGCTTTCTTT.

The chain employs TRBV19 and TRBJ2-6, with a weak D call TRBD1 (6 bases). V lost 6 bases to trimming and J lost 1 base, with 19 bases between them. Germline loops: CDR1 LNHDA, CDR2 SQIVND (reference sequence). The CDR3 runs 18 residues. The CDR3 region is CASSPGVGLGSGANVLTF. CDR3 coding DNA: TGTGCCAGTAGCCCAGGGGTGGGATTGGGTTCTGGGGCCAACGTCCTGACTTTC.